These T cell receptor beta chains were read from a single sample in a study of shared clonotypes between healthy human individuals. Using immunoSEQ multiplex PCR, the repertoire was profiled, and TCRdb retains in-frame clones only, with some absent. The profile shows 2,500,000 or so clones, roughly 92% of them singletons. Specimen: naive CD4+ T cells from PBMCs. Receptor source: a man aged 18 to 30 in good health. Some clones in this sample may be carry-over from other donors' samples. Both conserved end residues are part of each CDR3. Each record gives: CDR3 length, clone size, D gene, J gene, V gene, CDR3 DNA, CDR3 protein. D genes are given only for firm matches. Size tells how often a clone was seen (once, few, many) or the class of an expanded clone, and some rows leave it out.

14	NA	TRBD1	TRBJ2-5	TRBV29-1	TGCAGCGCCACAGGACAGGGGTTCCAAGAGACCCAGTACTTC	CSATGQGFQETQYF
15	once	TRBD2	TRBJ2-1	TRBV5-1	TGCGCCAGCAAGATGGGCCCTAGCGGGAACAATGAGCAGTTCTTC	CASKMGPSGNNEQFF
15	NA	TRBD1	TRBJ2-1	TRBV19	TGTGCCAGTAGTCCCCATAGGACAGGGGGCAATGAGCAGTTCTTC	CASSPHRTGGNEQFF
15	NA	NA	TRBJ1-2	TRBV27	TGTGCCAGCAGTTTATCGAAGGGCGCCAACTATGGCTACACCTTC	CASSLSKGANYGYTF
15	once	NA	TRBJ2-3	TRBV15	TGTGCCACCAGCAGAGGGGACGGTAGCACAGATACGCAGTATTTT	CATSRGDGSTDTQYF
14	NA	TRBD1	TRBJ2-2	TRBV10-3	TGTGCCATCAGTGAGACAGGGGGCACCGGGGAGCTGTTTTTT	CAISETGGTGELFF
11	few	NA	TRBJ1-1	TRBV7-8	TGTGCCAGTTCTAGGGGGACTGAAGCTTTCTTT	CASSRGTEAFF
13	NA	NA	TRBJ2-5	TRBV30	TGTGCCTGGAGTACCGGTCTAAGAGAGACCCAGTACTTC	CAWSTGLRETQYF
15	NA	TRBD1	TRBJ2-5	TRBV18	TGTGCCAGCTCACCAAGACAGGGCCCCCAAGAGACCCAGTACTTC	CASSPRQGPQETQYF
15	NA	NA	TRBJ2-2	TRBV6-1	TGTGCCAGCAGTCCCTTTGGGGGGCTTGCCGGGGAGCTGTTTTTT	CASSPFGGLAGELFF
14	NA	TRBD2	TRBJ2-5	TRBV28	TGTGCCACCTCCGCGGCGGGGGTTCAAGAGACCCAGTACTTC	CATSAAGVQETQYF
13	NA	NA	TRBJ2-3	TRBV18	TGTGCCAGCTCAAAACTAGTCACAGATACGCAGTATTTT	CASSKLVTDTQYF
16	NA	TRBD1	TRBJ1-2	TRBV7-9	TGTGCCAGCAGCCGGATTTCGGGACAGGGGCCTGATGGCTACACCTTC	CASSRISGQGPDGYTF
15	once	NA	TRBJ2-1	TRBV11-3	TGTGCCAGCAGCTTAGGTTCCCAGGACAGCCTCGAGCAGTTCTTC	CASSLGSQDSLEQFF
18	NA	TRBD2	TRBJ2-2	TRBV6-4	TGTGCCAGCAGTGACTTTCGCACTAGCGGGATTGGAACCGGGGAGCTGTTTTTT	CASSDFRTSGIGTGELFF
15	NA	TRBD1	TRBJ2-7	TRBV18	TGTGCCAGCTCACCGGGACAGGTGGTCGCTTACGAGCAGTACTTC	CASSPGQVVAYEQYF
13	NA	NA	TRBJ1-1	TRBV28	TGTGCCAGCCTTACCCTCGGAAGCACTGAAGCTTTCTTT	CASLTLGSTEAFF
16	NA	NA	TRBJ2-1	TRBV7-2	TGTGCCAGCAGCTTAGAATCCGTAGCGCTATACAATGAGCAGTTCTTC	CASSLESVALYNEQFF
13	NA	NA	TRBJ1-3	TRBV9	TGTGCCAGCAGCTCGGGGGTTCCAAACACCATATATTTT	CASSSGVPNTIYF
15	once	NA	TRBJ2-7	TRBV6-1	TGTGCCAGCAGTGAAGGGTCTAGCGCATACTACGAGCAGTACTTC	CASSEGSSAYYEQYF
17	once	NA	TRBJ1-3	TRBV11-1	TGTGCCAGCAGCTCAAGGAACAGACAGCGTCTACGAAACACCATATATTTT	CASSSRNRQRLRNTIYF
16	NA	TRBD2	TRBJ2-1	TRBV14	TGTGCCAGCAGCACTCTAGCGGTGAGGTCCTACAATGAGCAGTTCTTC	CASSTLAVRSYNEQFF
14	NA	NA	TRBJ2-3	TRBV29-1	TGCAGCGTTGTCGGGGCCGCAAGAGGAGATACGCAGTATTTT	CSVVGAARGDTQYF
14	NA	NA	TRBJ1-2	TRBV29-1	TGCAGCGTTGGATCCTTTCTTTCCAACTATGGCTACACCTTC	CSVGSFLSNYGYTF
17	NA	TRBD2	TRBJ2-3	TRBV18	TGTGCCAGCTCACCCAGAGTAGCGGGAATTAGCACAGATACGCAGTATTTT	CASSPRVAGISTDTQYF
13	few	NA	TRBJ1-1	TRBV30	TGTGCCTGTCCCCGGTCGGGGGACACTGAAGCTTTCTTT	CACPRSGDTEAFF
15	few	NA	TRBJ1-1	TRBV5-1	TGCGCCAGCAGCTTGGCCAGCAGTGGGGGGACTGAAGCTTTCTTT	CASSLASSGGTEAFF
12	NA	NA	TRBJ2-2	TRBV4-1	TGCGCCAGCAGCCCGAACACCGGGGAGCTGTTTTTT	CASSPNTGELFF
14	NA	NA	TRBJ2-5	TRBV7-2	TGTGCCAGCAGCTTGGGAGGCGACCAAGAGACCCAGTACTTC	CASSLGGDQETQYF
14	NA	NA	TRBJ2-7	TRBV7-2	TGTGCCAGCACCCCCTCGGTGGCAGGGGTTGAGCAGTACTTC	CASTPSVAGVEQYF
15	NA	NA	TRBJ1-5	TRBV6-6	TGTGCCAGCAAACTAGATGGACCTAGCAATCAGCCCCAGCATTTT	CASKLDGPSNQPQHF
14	NA	TRBD2	TRBJ2-5	TRBV11-3	TGTGCCAGCAGCCATGGACTAGCTCCACAGACCCAGTACTTC	CASSHGLAPQTQYF
12	NA	NA	TRBJ2-2	TRBV21-1	TGTGCCAGCAGCACCCTAACCGGGGAGCTGTTTTTT	CASSTLTGELFF
14	NA	NA	TRBJ1-1	TRBV11-2	TGTGCCAGCAGCTTAGTGGCAGGGATCACTGAAGCTTTCTTT	CASSLVAGITEAFF
13	few	NA	TRBJ1-2	TRBV6-5	TGTGCCAGCAGCAGGACGGGAGGGTATGGCTACACCTTC	CASSRTGGYGYTF
15	once	TRBD2	TRBJ2-7	TRBV6-6	TGTGCCAGCAGAATAGCGGGAGGGAAGGCCTACGAGCAGTACTTC	CASRIAGGKAYEQYF
13	NA	NA	TRBJ2-7	TRBV30	TGTGCCTGGAGCTCCGGGAGTAACTACGAGCAGTACTTC	CAWSSGSNYEQYF
14	NA	TRBD2	TRBJ2-7	TRBV7-2	TGTGCCCCCCCGGTAGCGGGAGATATCTACGAGCAGTACTTC	CAPPVAGDIYEQYF
14	NA	NA	TRBJ2-1	TRBV9	TGTGCCAGCAGCGTTAGCCGGGACTCCCAAGGTACGTTCTTC	CASSVSRDSQGTFF
15	NA	NA	TRBJ1-5	TRBV7-9	TGTGCCAGCAGCCCGCCGGATGTAAGCAATCAGCCCCAGCATTTT	CASSPPDVSNQPQHF
16	once	NA	TRBJ2-3	TRBV11-3	TGTGCCAGCAGCTTAGTGCTCGGGGATGGGGGAGATACGCAGTATTTT	CASSLVLGDGGDTQYF
12	NA	NA	TRBJ2-6	TRBV9	TGTGCCAGCAGCGTAGGTCGGAGCGTCCTGACTTTC	CASSVGRSVLTF
14	NA	TRBD2	TRBJ2-7	TRBV29-1	TGCAGCGCCCTTCTAGCGGGAGACCCCTACGAGCAGTACTTC	CSALLAGDPYEQYF
17	NA	TRBD1	TRBJ1-2	TRBV4-1	TGCGCCAGCAGCCTCCAACATACCCGGGACAGCAACTATGGCTACACCTTC	CASSLQHTRDSNYGYTF
13	NA	NA	TRBJ2-3	TRBV5-1	TGCGCCAGCAGCACGGACGGACAGGATACGCAGTATTTT	CASSTDGQDTQYF
15	NA	NA	TRBJ1-2	TRBV27	TGTGCCAGCAGTTTTCGTTTTCTCGGGGCCAGTGGCTACACCTTC	CASSFRFLGASGYTF
15	NA	TRBD2	TRBJ2-1	TRBV5-1	TGCGCCAGCAGTTGGCGGGAGTCGTCCTACAATGAGCAGTTCTTC	CASSWRESSYNEQFF
14	NA	TRBD1	TRBJ1-2	TRBV19	TGTGCCAGTACCGTGGGGGACAGTACCTATGGCTACACCTTC	CASTVGDSTYGYTF
14	NA	NA	TRBJ1-1	TRBV7-8	TGTGCCAGCAGCCCCGGGGGGGGTGTCACTGAAGCTTTCTTT	CASSPGGGVTEAFF
16	NA	TRBD1	TRBJ1-5	TRBV28	TGTGCCAGCAGTTTGCGGCAGGGGGCCCTCAATCAGCCCCAGCATTTT	CASSLRQGALNQPQHF
12	few	NA	TRBJ2-7	TRBV2	TGTGCCAGCAGAGCAGACTCCTACGAGCAGTACTTC	CASRADSYEQYF
15	few	NA	TRBJ1-1	TRBV12-5	TGTGCTAGTGGTTTGGCCTCGGGGTGGAACACTGAAGCTTTCTTT	CASGLASGWNTEAFF
11	NA	NA	TRBJ2-7	TRBV6-5	TGTGCCAGCAGTTACGGGCCCGAGGAGTACTTC	CASSYGPEEYF
16	NA	TRBD1	TRBJ1-1	TRBV7-9	TGTGCCAGCAGCCCCCCACGAGCCGGACAGGGCGTAGGAGCTTTCTTT	CASSPPRAGQGVGAFF
17	few	NA	TRBJ2-1	TRBV23-1	TGCGCCAGCAGTCATTGCGTCCCGCGGCAGAACTACAATGAGCAGTTCTTC	CASSHCVPRQNYNEQFF
14	NA	TRBD2	TRBJ2-7	TRBV19	TGTGCCAGTAGTAATATAGCGGGAGGGTACGAGCAGTACTTC	CASSNIAGGYEQYF
15	NA	NA	TRBJ1-5	TRBV2	TGTGCCAGCACTGACCTCTGGGGATCAGAAGGGCCCCAGCATTTT	CASTDLWGSEGPQHF
16	once	NA	TRBJ2-3	TRBV10-3	TGTGCCATCAGTGAGTCTTCAAGAGGAGGGACAGATACGCAGTATTTT	CAISESSRGGTDTQYF
16	NA	TRBD1	TRBJ2-2	TRBV7-3	TGTGCCAGCAGCACACGACAGGGTTGGGGGACCGGGGAGCTGTTTTTT	CASSTRQGWGTGELFF
15	NA	NA	TRBJ2-1	TRBV28	TGTGCCAGCAGTTTAATTATAACGTCCTACAATGAGCAGTTCTTC	CASSLIITSYNEQFF